One sample yielded the 17 T cell receptor beta chains listed below, sequenced in a study of blood T cell repertoires in COVID-19. Profiling relied on immunoSEQ multiplex PCR, and the TCRdb table lists in-frame clones only, not all of them. Of 95,000 to 100,000 clones listed, roughly 92% are singletons. Material: peripheral blood. Receptor source: a man aged 45-65 years with active COVID-19.

This CDR3 reads CASFPGTGVTLNTEAFF. The CDR3 DNA sequence: TGTGCCAGCTTCCCCGGGACAGGGGTGACTTTGAACACTGAAGCTTTCTTT. The V call is TRBV27, the J call TRBJ1-1; TRBD1 matches 10 bases. Losses at the gene ends were 8 bases for V and 0 bases for J; bases not matched to a gene: 12. Looked up from germline, CDR1 is MNHEY and CDR2 is SMNVEV (reference sequence). The CDR3 totals 17 residues.

V usage is TRBV6-2 or TRBV6-3 and J usage is TRBJ2-3; D might be TRBD2 (7 bases). Germline V gene sequence: CDR1 MNHEY, CDR2 SVGEGT. This CDR3 contains 15 residues. V shed 0 bases and J shed 4 bases, with 11 bases lying between them. The CDR3 DNA is TGTGCCAGCAGTTACTCTGGGGGGGCGGCAGATACGCAGTATTTT. This gives the protein CASSYSGGAADTQYF.

The chain has TRBV10-3 and TRBJ2-1; TRBD2 might be the D (7 bases). CDR3 length: 13 residues. V dropped 4 bases and J dropped 9 bases, with 13 bases sitting between them. The germline V gene encodes CDR1 ENHRY and CDR2 SYGVKD. Here the CDR3 DNA reads TGTGCCATCAGTGGTGGCGGGGGCGGTGAGCAGTTCTTC. This translates into CAISGGGGGEQFF.

This chain connects TRBV3-1 (or the pseudogene TRBV3-2) to TRBJ2-7; no firm D call. The germline V and J ends were trimmed by 0 bases and 2 bases, with 11 bases remaining between them. CDR1 is LGHDT and CDR2 is YNNKEL in the germline V gene (reference sequence). The CDR3 length is 15 residues. CDR3 loop: CASSQEVGSTYEQYF. The CDR3 nucleotides read TGTGCCAGCAGCCAAGAGGTGGGCAGCACCTACGAGCAGTACTTC.

The rearrangement links TRBV6-5 to TRBJ2-2; D perhaps matches TRBD1 (5 bases). The CDR3 is 14 residues long. V lost 6 bases to trimming and J lost 4 bases, with 12 bases between them. Germline V CDR1 and CDR2: MNHEY, SVGAGI. Here the CDR3 reads CASRDPGLTGELFF. The CDR3 nucleotides read TGTGCCAGCAGAGACCCAGGGCTCACCGGGGAGCTGTTTTTT.

The genes are TRBV20-1 and TRBJ2-3; TRBD2 matches at 10 bases. J was trimmed by 7 bases and V by 3 bases; bases with no gene match: 10. CDR1 is DFQATT and CDR2 is SNEGSKA in the germline V gene (reference sequence). This CDR3 has 15 residues. CDR3 loop: CSASSSGRAANTQYF. DNA for the CDR3: TGCAGTGCTAGTAGCAGCGGGAGGGCCGCGAATACGCAGTATTTT.

The rearrangement joins TRBV5-1 to TRBJ2-7; TRBD2 matches 8 bases. This CDR3 spans 15 amino acids. Germline assignment: CDR1 SGHRS and CDR2 YFSETQ. V lost 4 bases, J lost 0 bases, and 6 bases stayed unmatched. CDR3 DNA sequence: TGCGCCAGCAGCGTCTCGGGGGGGAGCTCCTACGAGCAGTACTTC. Translated, it gives CASSVSGGSSYEQYF.

The chain links TRBV5-4 to TRBJ1-6, with TRBD1 matching over 10 bases. CDR1 SGHNT and CDR2 YYREEE come from the germline V gene (reference sequence). The V and J ends lost 4 bases and 10 bases, in that order; junction bases with no gene match: 8. The CDR3 has 15 residues. CDR3 coding DNA: TGTGCCAGCAGCCCACGACAGGGGGCAGAATCACCCCTCCACTTT. Residues: CASSPRQGAESPLHF.

The V call is TRBV2, the J call TRBJ2-2, with D possibly being TRBD2 (5 bases). Per germline, CDR1 SNHLY and CDR2 FYNNEI. CDR3 size: 15 residues. Trimming shortened V by 4 bases and J by 0 bases, and 9 bases separated the two germline ends. Written as DNA, the CDR3 is TGTGCCAGCAGTGTGACTACCGCGAACACCGGGGAGCTGTTTTTT. It codes for CASSVTTANTGELFF. Full variable domain (remainder filled in from reference TRBV2 and TRBJ2-2): EPEVTQTPSHQVTQMGQEVILRCVPISNHLYFYWYRQILGQKVEFLVSFYNNEISEKSEIFDDQFSVERPDGSNFTLKIRSTKLEDSAMYFCASSVTTANTGELFFGEGSRLTVL.

This CDR3 is CAWSVLGTGSSYEQYF. For the CDR3, the DNA is TGTGCCTGGAGTGTACTCGGAACGGGGAGCTCCTACGAGCAGTACTTC. J is TRBJ2-7 and V is TRBV30; D possibly corresponds to TRBD2 (5 bases). Germline V gives CDR1 GTSNPN, CDR2 SVGIG (reference sequence). CDR3 length: 16 residues. Trimming stripped 0 bases from V and 0 bases from J, with 15 bases between.

In the case of this clone: The identical CDR3 is also encoded by other nucleotide sequences in the sample. V and J are TRBV5-1 and TRBJ2-7; D unresolved. Trimming left V 0 bases short and J 3 bases short, with 4 bases between. The germline V gene has CDR1 SGHRS and CDR2 YFSETQ. The CDR3 runs to 12 residues. Here the CDR3 reads CASSLGGYEQYF. The DNA for the CDR3 is TGCGCCAGCAGCTTGGGCGGCTACGAGCAGTACTTC. Full variable domain (rest looked up from reference TRBV5-1 and TRBJ2-7): KAGVTQTPRYLIKTRGQQVTLSCSPISGHRSVSWYQQTPGQGLQFLFEYFSETQRNKGNFPGRFSGRQFSNSRSEMNVSTLELGDSALYLCASSLGGYEQYFGPGTRLTVT.

The chain has TRBV10-3 and TRBJ2-2; 10 nucleotides align to TRBD2. With 8 bases clipped from V and 6 bases from J, the junction kept 9 bases outside the gene matches. Germline CDR1 and CDR2: ENHRY and SYGVKD. CDR3 length: 15 amino acids. The CDR3 nucleotides read TGTGCCATCGCTTGGGGGACTAGCGTCCCCGGGGAGCTGTTTTTT. Residues: CAIAWGTSVPGELFF.

The sample holds one count of this clone. The J gene is TRBJ2-7, the V gene TRBV28, with D perhaps TRBD1 (6 bases). The CDR3 consists of 12 residues. V lost 5 bases and J 4 bases, leaving 9 bases between the germline ends. CDR1 and CDR2 from the germline V gene are MDHEN and SYDVKM. For the CDR3, the DNA is TGTGCCAGCAGTAAACAGGGATACGAGCAGTACTTC. Its protein is CASSKQGYEQYF. Together with reference TRBV28 and TRBJ2-7, the CDR3 gives the full variable domain: DVKVTQSSRYLVKRTGEKVFLECVQDMDHENMFWYRQDPGLGLRLIYFSYDVKMKEKGDIPEGYSVSREKKERFSLILESASTNQTSMYLCASSKQGYEQYFGPGTRLTVT.

The V gene is TRBV28, the J gene TRBJ1-6; 8 bases are a match to TRBD1. The CDR3 consists of 17 residues. The germline gives CDR1 MDHEN, CDR2 SYDVKM. V shed 4 bases, J shed 6 bases, and the junction held 11 bases outside the gene matches. The CDR3 DNA reads as TGTGCCAGCAGTTCCGACACGAGACAGGGGTTTAATTCACCCCTCCACTTT. Residues: CASSSDTRQGFNSPLHF.

J is TRBJ1-2 and V is TRBV5-1; 7 bases are shared with TRBD1. The V and J ends lost 4 bases and 8 bases, in that order; junction bases with no gene match: 14. The CDR3 is 15 amino acids. Germline V gives CDR1 SGHRS, CDR2 YFSETQ. In nucleotides, the CDR3 is TGCGCCAGCAGCCTCAACCCTGGGACAGCACACGGCTACACCTTC. Its protein is CASSLNPGTAHGYTF.

This sequence joins TRBV20-1 and TRBJ1-6, with 7 positions matching TRBD1. J was trimmed by 10 bases and V by 3 bases; bases with no gene match: 3. Germline CDR1 reads DFQATT; CDR2 reads SNEGSKA (reference sequence). The CDR3 loop spans 12 amino acids. The CDR3 DNA sequence: TGCAGTGCTAGTACAGGGGAGTCACCCCTCCACTTT. Translation: CSASTGESPLHF.

This sequence joins TRBV7-6 and TRBJ2-3; TRBD1 matches at 7 bases. The length of the CDR3 is 20 residues. Germline CDR1 reads SGHVS; CDR2 reads FNYEAQ. The V segment lost 5 bases and the J segment 2 bases; nucleotides outside the gene matches: 22. As DNA, the CDR3 is TGTGCCAGCAGCCCCCACCTTGGCACAGGGGATCTCCAAAACACAGATACGCAGTATTTT. This codes for CASSPHLGTGDLQNTDTQYF. Full variable domain (rest looked up from reference TRBV7-6 and TRBJ2-3): GAGVSQSPRYKVTKRGQDVALRCDPISGHVSLYWYRQALGQGPEFLTYFNYEAQQDKSGLPNDRFSAERPEGSISTLTIQRTEQRDSAMYRCASSPHLGTGDLQNTDTQYFGPGTRLTVL.